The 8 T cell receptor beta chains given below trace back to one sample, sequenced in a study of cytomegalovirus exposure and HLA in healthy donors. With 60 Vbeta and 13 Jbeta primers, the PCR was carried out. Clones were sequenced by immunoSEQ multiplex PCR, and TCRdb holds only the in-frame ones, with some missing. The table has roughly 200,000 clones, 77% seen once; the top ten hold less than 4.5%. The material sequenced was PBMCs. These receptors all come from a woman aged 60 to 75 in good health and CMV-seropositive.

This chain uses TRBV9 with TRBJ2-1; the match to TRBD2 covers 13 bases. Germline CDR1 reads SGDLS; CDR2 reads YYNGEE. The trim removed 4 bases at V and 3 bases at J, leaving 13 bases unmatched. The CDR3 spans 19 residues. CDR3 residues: CASSSQGGTSGTGYNEQFF. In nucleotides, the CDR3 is TGTGCCAGCAGCTCACAAGGGGGGACTAGCGGGACAGGCTACAATGAGCAGTTCTTC.

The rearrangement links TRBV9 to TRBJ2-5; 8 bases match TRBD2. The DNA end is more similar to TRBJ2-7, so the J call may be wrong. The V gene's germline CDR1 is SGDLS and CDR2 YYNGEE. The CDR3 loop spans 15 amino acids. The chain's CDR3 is CASSAQGTSPYEQYF. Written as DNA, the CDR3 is TGTGCCAGCAGCGCCCAAGGGACTAGTCCGTACGAGCAGTACTTC.

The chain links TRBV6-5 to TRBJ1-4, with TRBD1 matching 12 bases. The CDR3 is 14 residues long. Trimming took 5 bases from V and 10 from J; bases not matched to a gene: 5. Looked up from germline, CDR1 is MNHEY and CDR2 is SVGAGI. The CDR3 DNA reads TGTGCCAGCAGTCCGGGGACAGGGGGCGGAAAACTGTTTTTT. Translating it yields CASSPGTGGGKLFF.

CDR3 in amino acids: CASTARKADTDTQYF. CDR3 coding DNA: TGTGCCAGCACCGCCCGGAAGGCGGACACAGATACGCAGTATTTT. The chain employs TRBV6-5 and TRBJ2-3; D not resolved. The CDR3 has 15 residues. The V gene's germline CDR1 is MNHEY and CDR2 SVGAGI. V gave up 7 bases and J gave up 2 bases, with 16 bases separating them.

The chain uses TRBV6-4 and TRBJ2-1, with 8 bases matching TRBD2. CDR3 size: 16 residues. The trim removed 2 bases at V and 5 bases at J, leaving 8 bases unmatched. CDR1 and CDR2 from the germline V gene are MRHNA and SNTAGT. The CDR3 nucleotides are TGTGCCAGCAGTGACGCGGGGAGTAGCGGGAACAATGAGCAGTTCTTC. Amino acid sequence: CASSDAGSSGNNEQFF.

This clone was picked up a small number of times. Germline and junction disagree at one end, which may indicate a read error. The CDR3: CASSLGLSGANGLTF. CDR3 DNA sequence: TGTGCCAGCAGCTTAGGTCTCTCTGGGGCCAACGGCCTGACTTTC. The genes are TRBV7-3 and TRBJ2-6; the D gene is possibly TRBD1 (5 bases). Germline values: CDR1 SGHTA, CDR2 FQGTGA. This CDR3 is 15 amino acids long.

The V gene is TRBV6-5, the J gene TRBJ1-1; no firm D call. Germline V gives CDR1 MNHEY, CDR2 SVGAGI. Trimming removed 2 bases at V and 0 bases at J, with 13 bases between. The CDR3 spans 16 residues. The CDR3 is CASSYLVAGMNTEAFF. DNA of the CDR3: TGTGCCAGCAGTTACCTGGTTGCGGGGATGAACACTGAAGCTTTCTTT.

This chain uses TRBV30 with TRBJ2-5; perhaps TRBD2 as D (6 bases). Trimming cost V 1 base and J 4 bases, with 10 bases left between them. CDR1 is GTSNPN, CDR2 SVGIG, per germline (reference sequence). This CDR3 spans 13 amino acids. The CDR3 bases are TGTGCCTGGAGTGGGGGACTTTCAGAGACCCAGTACTTC. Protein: CAWSGGLSETQYF.